This T cell receptor beta chain was sequenced during a study of CD8+ T cells in alopecia areata (dated by TCRdb to the late 2010s). For context, the study as a whole: In both human patients and the C3H/HeJ mouse model, the study applied high-throughput TCRbeta sequencing to look at T cell clonal expansion in alopecia areata. In humans, TCRbeta sequencing was performed on scalp tissue and on sorted CD4+ and CD8+ peripheral blood T cells from healthy controls and from patients with patchy or totalis/universalis alopecia areata. Clonality in the scalp was compared among normal scalp (n=4), patchy alopecia areata scalp (n=8), and alopecia totalis/universalis scalp (n=8). RNA was extracted with the PAXgene miRNA kit for fixed scalp, the miRNeasy kit for PBMCs, and the RNeasy kit for mouse skin. Amplification of TCRbeta CDR3 regions was done by immunoSEQ multiplex PCR using 35 Vbeta forward primers and 13 Jbeta reverse primers.

PBMCs were separated by density centrifugation and stained for CD3, CD4 and CD8, after which CD4+ and CD8+ T cells were sorted on a FACSAria. Unaffected controls provided scalp biopsies and blood samples. Libraries were made using the immunoSEQ multiplex PCR assay. For TCR sequencing, RNA was extracted from every sample and reverse transcribed into cDNA to serve as template. SuperScript III was used to make first-strand cDNA, primed with a 2:1 mix of oligo-dT and random hexamers. A synthetic immune receptor repertoire was used to measure amplification bias, and any remaining bias was corrected computationally. In the original analysis: After raw reads were preprocessed to remove errors, the CDR3 was defined following IMGT conventions as running from the conserved cysteine to phenylalanine. Clonality was computed as 1 minus the Shannon entropy, with the entropy normalized by log2 of the number of productive unique TCRs. CD4 or CD8 identity of scalp clones was inferred by cross-referencing scalp TCRbeta sequences with sorted blood CD4 and CD8 repertoires. Entries here come from immuneACCESS through TCRdb and include only in-frame sequences with V and J called. Some clones fail to appear in such tables; in the studies checked, an unresolved V gene covers under half of the shortfall, and the cause of the remainder is unknown. D and trimming come from the DNA, and the V and J calls and clone size come from that table. This sample gives 150,000 to 200,000 clones in total; 55% of them show up just once. The ten largest clones take up about 4.4% of the sample.

This clone has just a few counts. It lacks a known antigen. Base-call qualities are not available, and no considerably larger clone is one nucleotide away. The germline V gene encodes CDR1 LGHNA and CDR2 YNFKEQ. Its CDR3 holds 17 amino acids, cysteine through phenylalanine. The kept DNA is CDR3 alone, 51 bases in frame from the first base. From V the trimming removes 5 bases and from J it removes 3 bases, while the gene matches leave 8 bases of the junction unaccounted for. General study outcomes and caveats: Scalp TCR repertoire analysis is complicated because resident alphabeta T cells in normal human skin are also sequenced, whereas mouse skin is dominated by gammadelta T cells. Lesional scalp, especially in alopecia totalis/universalis, showed higher clonality and more expanded CD8+ clones than normal scalp, suggesting antigenic drive. Shared TCR sequences between patients were less evident than in mice, which may be partly attributable to HLA diversity in the patient population.

The specimen sequenced was CD4+ T cells sorted from blood. The origin of this receptor is a human donor in good health. The rearranged chain carries TRBV4-2 and TRBJ2-5; 14 central nucleotides agree with TRBD2. The base sequence is TGTGCCAGCAGCAAAGGGACTAGCGGGAGAGGAAAAGAGACCCAGTACTTC. Its translation is CASSKGTSGRGKETQYF.